This TCR beta chain was identified during a study of cytomegalovirus exposure and HLA in healthy donors. The germline gives CDR1 MNHNY, CDR2 SVGAGI (reference sequence). V lost 5 bases to trimming and J lost 7 bases; unmatched junction nucleotides: 10. The CDR3 has 15 amino acids. Donors in the study were healthy people who gave bone marrow. Remarks on this clone: Its antigen is undetermined. This same CDR3 is encoded by further DNA sequences in the sample.

The primer mix had 60 Vbeta and 13 Jbeta primers. Sequencing used immunoSEQ multiplex PCR; TCRdb keeps in-frame clones, though not all of them. This table has fewer than 350,000 clones, 80% to 90% appearing once. Study-level findings and limits: Cytomegalovirus status was reportedly diagnosed by the classifier with high sensitivity and specificity. Solely CMV serostatus was available to characterize immune exposure. The listing of 150 to 200 TCR beta chains classed them as cytomegalovirus-associated.

This receptor was taken from a woman in her late teens or twenties in good health and CMV-seronegative. The sample comprised PBMCs. The rearrangement uses TRBV6-6 and TRBJ1-4, with 7 bases that match TRBD1. CDR3 residues: CASSVPTGAGEKLFF. CDR3 bases: TGTGCCAGCAGTGTACCAACAGGGGCGGGTGAAAAACTGTTTTTT.